Below are 12 T cell receptor beta chains sequenced from a single sample in a study of T-cell reconstitution after alpha-beta-depleted transplantation in children. This sample's TCRbeta library carried unique molecular identifier barcodes. TCRdb passed the PCR reads through MiXCR, listing each CDR3 protein once. Of roughly 590,000 distinct CDR3 sequences listed, 16% are singletons. The specimen was PBMCs from the stem cell graft donor, collected from the stem cell graft. Receptor source: a human donor who donated a stem cell graft to a child with acute myeloid leukemia.

This clonotype was picked up many times. The chain carries TRBV6-5 and TRBJ1-1; D is unresolved. CDR3 length equals 13 residues. Germline loops: CDR1 MNHEY, CDR2 SVGAGI. Trimming cost V 2 bases and J 7 bases, with 11 bases left between them. The CDR3 DNA reads TGTGCCAGCAGTTACGGCGGGTCGGTTGAAGCTTTCTTT. This gives the protein CASSYGGSVEAFF.

The chain carries TRBV12-3 or TRBV12-4 and TRBJ2-7, with 7 bases lining up with TRBD1. J lost 4 bases, V lost 1 base, and 7 bases had no gene match. The CDR3 spans 15 residues. Here the CDR3 reads CASSLVSRGSYEQYF. CDR3 coding DNA: TGTGCCAGCAGTTTAGTTAGCAGGGGGTCTTACGAGCAGTACTTC.

This clonotype occurred a few times. The chain has TRBV15 and TRBJ1-2; D unclear. Looked up from germline, CDR1 is LNHNV and CDR2 is YYDKDF (reference sequence). The CDR3 is 16 amino acids. Deletions cut 0 bases from V and 1 base from J, with 12 bases between. CDR3 sequence: CATSRERPEINYGYTF. The CDR3 DNA follows: TGTGCCACCAGCAGAGAAAGGCCAGAAATTAACTATGGCTACACCTTC.

The V gene is TRBV4-2, the J gene TRBJ2-5; TRBD1 might be the D (5 bases). Germline V gene sequence: CDR1 LGHNA, CDR2 YNFKEQ. The V end lost 4 bases, the J end lost 2 bases, and 14 bases lay between the germline ends. This CDR3 contains 15 residues. DNA for the CDR3: TGTGCCAGCAGCCGACTCAGACAGATACAAGAGACCCAGTACTTC. Translated, it gives CASSRLRQIQETQYF.

In the case of this clonotype: This could be a read error, since a much larger clone is one nucleotide away. The chain recombines TRBV27 with TRBJ2-2; D ambiguous. V was shortened by 3 bases and J by 7 bases, with 3 bases between the two germline ends. The CDR3 runs to 11 residues. CDR1 is MNHEY, CDR2 SMNVEV, per germline (reference sequence). This CDR3 reads CASSFYGELFF. CDR3 DNA: TGTGCCAGCAGTTTCTACGGGGAGCTGTTTTTT.

In this sample, this clonotype turned up many times. The genes are TRBV20-1 and TRBJ2-2; D is ambiguous. Germline-derived CDR1 and CDR2 are DFQATT and SNEGSKA (reference sequence). This CDR3 contains 14 residues. V was shortened by 0 bases and J by 0 bases, with 5 bases between the two germline ends. Written as DNA, the CDR3 is TGCAGTGCTAGAGATGGTACGAACACCGGGGAGCTGTTTTTT. It yields the protein CSARDGTNTGELFF.

As regards this clonotype: A much larger clone differs by one base, so this may be a read error. This chain uses TRBV6-2 or TRBV6-3 with TRBJ2-1; TRBD2 agrees at 8 bases. Germline V gene lookup returns CDR1 MNHEY and CDR2 SVGEGT. The CDR3 consists of 16 residues. With V trimmed by 5 bases and J by 2 bases, 8 bases remained unmatched. The CDR3 is CASSPQLAVAYNEQFF. CDR3 nucleotides: TGTGCCAGCAGTCCTCAACTAGCGGTGGCCTACAATGAGCAGTTCTTC.

This clonotype was counted many times. The rearrangement uses TRBV29-1 and TRBJ2-3; 7 bases are a match to TRBD1. Germline CDR1 SQVTM, CDR2 ANQGSEA. V shed 5 bases, J shed 4 bases, and the junction held 9 bases outside the gene matches. The CDR3 length is 14 residues. CDR3 amino acids: CSVNRQGEPDTQYF. The DNA for the CDR3 is TGCAGCGTTAATCGGCAGGGGGAACCAGATACGCAGTATTTT.

This clonotype was detected ten times or more. This chain connects TRBV7-9 to TRBJ2-6; 7 nucleotides match TRBD1. Germline loops: CDR1 SEHNR, CDR2 FQNEAQ (reference sequence). This CDR3 comprises 15 residues. V lost 8 bases to trimming and J lost 8 bases; unmatched junction nucleotides: 12. In DNA, the CDR3 is TGTGCCAGCGAGGGGAACAGGGGCCAACCCAACGTCCTGACTTTC. Residues: CASEGNRGQPNVLTF.

Ten or more counts support this clonotype. The CDR3 bases are TGTGCCAGCAGCTACGGAACCTCCGAGCAGTACTTC. Its protein product is CASSYGTSEQYF. The chain is built from TRBV7-2 and TRBJ2-7; D is unclear. The ends were cut back, 4 bases at V and 6 bases at J, with 10 bases in the middle. CDR3 length: 12 amino acids. Germline CDR1 SGHTA, CDR2 FQGNSA.

In its sample, this clonotype was seen many times. The rearrangement joins TRBV27 to TRBJ2-3; a possible D gene is TRBD2 (5 bases). The V gene's germline CDR1 is MNHEY and CDR2 SMNVEV (reference sequence). V was cut by 6 bases and J by 4 bases, with 11 bases left in between. The CDR3 covers 13 residues. CDR3: CASSGQEADTQYF. CDR3 nucleotide sequence: TGTGCCAGCAGCGGGCAGGAGGCAGATACGCAGTATTTT.

This clonotype occurred many times. The chain uses TRBV20-1 and TRBJ1-4, with 10 bases matching TRBD1. Germline assignment: CDR1 DFQATT and CDR2 SNEGSKA (reference sequence). The CDR3 is 14 residues long. V gave up 5 bases and J gave up 6 bases; unmatched junction bases: 6. CDR3 protein: CSALRQGADEKLFF. Here the CDR3 DNA reads TGCAGTGCTTTACGACAGGGGGCGGATGAAAAACTGTTTTTT.